This passage covers 6 T cell receptor beta chains from one sample sequenced in a study of blood T cell repertoires in COVID-19. Profiling relied on immunoSEQ multiplex PCR, and the TCRdb table lists in-frame clones only, not all of them. Of about 69,000 clones listed, around three quarters are singletons. Sequenced input: peripheral blood. These receptors were obtained from a man between 60 and 70 years old with acute or convalescent COVID-19.

This clone was observed a few times. The same CDR3 arises from other DNA sequences in this sample as well. The chain has TRBV19 and TRBJ1-5; D is perhaps TRBD1 (5 bases). The germline gives CDR1 LNHDA, CDR2 SQIVND (reference sequence). This CDR3 has 15 residues. The germline V and J ends were trimmed by 2 bases and 2 bases, with 10 bases remaining between them. The CDR3 DNA is TGTGCCAGTAGTATAATGTGGGGGGGCAATCAGCCCCAGCATTTT. Translation: CASSIMWGGNQPQHF.

The rearrangement links TRBV6-5 to TRBJ1-2, with 9 nucleotides matching TRBD1. The CDR3 has 15 residues. With 5 bases clipped from V and 8 bases from J, the junction kept 12 bases outside the gene matches. Germline loops: CDR1 MNHEY, CDR2 SVGAGI. DNA for the CDR3: TGTGCCAGCAGTAGCCCGGGACAGGGTTTGAGGGGCTACACCTTC. It is translated as CASSSPGQGLRGYTF.

This clone was counted many times. DNA for the CDR3: TGCGCCAGCAGCATCGGACAGGGGAATTCACCCCTCCACTTT. It is translated as CASSIGQGNSPLHF. The chain employs TRBV5-1 and TRBJ1-6, with 9 bases matching TRBD1. There are 14 residues in the CDR3. Per the germline V gene, CDR1 is SGHRS and CDR2 is YFSETQ. Germline trimming cut 4 bases from V and 7 bases from J; bases unmatched to any gene: 3.

The gene calls are TRBV5-4 and TRBJ2-5; 7 positions agree with TRBD1. Trimming cost V 0 bases and J 3 bases; bases outside gene matches: 2. CDR3 length: 14 residues. Germline CDR1 SGHNT, CDR2 YYREEE (reference sequence). CDR3 DNA: TGTGCCAGCAGCTTGGGAGGGACAGAAGAGACCCAGTACTTC. It encodes CASSLGGTEETQYF.

This sequence joins TRBV5-1 and TRBJ1-2, with TRBD1 matching 7 bases. This CDR3 region has 15 residues. The V and J ends lost 1 base and 5 bases, in that order; junction bases with no gene match: 8. Germline CDR1 is SGHRS and CDR2 is YFSETQ. The CDR3 protein is CASSLPGQVGYGYTF. The CDR3 coding sequence is TGCGCCAGCAGCTTGCCCGGACAGGTTGGGTATGGCTACACCTTC.

The rearrangement uses TRBV3-1 (or the pseudogene TRBV3-2) and TRBJ2-4; D perhaps matches TRBD1 (5 bases). This CDR3 comprises 15 residues. Trimming cost V 0 bases and J 8 bases, with 14 bases left between them. Germline lookup yields CDR1 LGHDT and CDR2 YNNKEL (reference sequence). The CDR3 coding sequence is TGTGCCAGCAGCCAAGAGGGCAGGGCCGAGCACATTCAGTACTTC. Protein sequence: CASSQEGRAEHIQYF.